The clone carrying this TCR beta chain was counted a few times. Antigen: not known. TCRdb re-called the 5' RACE reads with MiXCR, one entry per CDR3 protein. The sample has 300,000 to 400,000 distinct CDR3 sequences, roughly 12% seen once. From germline, CDR1 is KGHDR and CDR2 SFDVKD. V was trimmed by 1 base and J by 8 bases, leaving 13 bases between them. The length of the CDR3 is 14 residues. The sample belongs to a study of identical twins. Study results and limitations: Insertion counts were lower in abundant cord blood beta clonotypes, a trend that memory repertoires did not show.

This sample was also put to use in a study of yellow fever vaccine responses in identical twins.

The specimen sequenced was CD8+ T cells sorted from blood. The chain employs TRBV24-1 and TRBJ1-2, with D tentatively TRBD1 (6 bases). The receptor was isolated from a woman younger than 35 in good health. CDR3 nucleotide sequence: TGTGCCACCAGTGATTTAACAGGGAGCCGGGGCTACACCTTC. As protein: CATSDLTGSRGYTF.